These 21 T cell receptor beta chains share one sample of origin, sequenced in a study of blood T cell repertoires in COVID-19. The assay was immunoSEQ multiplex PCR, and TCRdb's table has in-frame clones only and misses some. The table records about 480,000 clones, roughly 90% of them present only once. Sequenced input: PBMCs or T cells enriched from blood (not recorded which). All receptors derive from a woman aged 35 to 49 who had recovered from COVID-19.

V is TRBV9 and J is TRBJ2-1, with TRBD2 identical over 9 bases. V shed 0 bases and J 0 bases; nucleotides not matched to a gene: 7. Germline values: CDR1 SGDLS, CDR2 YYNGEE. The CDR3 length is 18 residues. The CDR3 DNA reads TGTGCCAGCAGCGTAGGTAGCGGGAGAGCTAGCTCCTACAATGAGCAGTTCTTC. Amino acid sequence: CASSVGSGRASSYNEQFF. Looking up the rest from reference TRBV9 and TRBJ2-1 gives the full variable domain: DSGVTQTPKHLITATGQRVTLRCSPRSGDLSVYWYQQSLDQGLQFLIQYYNGEERAKGNILERFSAQQFPDLHSELNLSSLELGDSALYFCASSVGSGRASSYNEQFFGPGTRLTVL.

The CDR3, as DNA: TGTGCCAGCAGCTTAGTCGGGGGAAAATACGAGCAGTACTTC. Translation gives CASSLVGGKYEQYF. This chain connects TRBV7-9 to TRBJ2-7; possibly TRBD2 for D (6 bases). Germline V gene sequence: CDR1 SEHNR, CDR2 FQNEAQ (reference sequence). V lost 1 base to trimming and J lost 4 bases, with 11 bases between them. The CDR3 contains 14 residues.

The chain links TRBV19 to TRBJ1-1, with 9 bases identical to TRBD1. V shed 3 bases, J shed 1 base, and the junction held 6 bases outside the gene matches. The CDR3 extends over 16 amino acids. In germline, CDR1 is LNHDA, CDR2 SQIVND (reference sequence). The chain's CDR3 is CASSILMGQGNTEAFF. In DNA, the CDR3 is TGTGCCAGTAGTATTTTAATGGGACAGGGGAACACTGAAGCTTTCTTT. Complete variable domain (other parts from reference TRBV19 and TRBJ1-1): DGGITQSPKYLFRKEGQNVTLSCEQNLNHDAMYWYRQDPGQGLRLIYYSQIVNDFQKGDIAEGYSVSREKKESFPLTVTSAQKNPTAFYLCASSILMGQGNTEAFFGQGTRLTVV.

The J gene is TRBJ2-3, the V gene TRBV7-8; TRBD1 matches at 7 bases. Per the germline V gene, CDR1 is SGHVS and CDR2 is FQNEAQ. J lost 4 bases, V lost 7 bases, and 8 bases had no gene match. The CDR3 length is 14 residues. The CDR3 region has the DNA TGTGCCAGCATCGACAGGGTTCTGTCAGATACGCAGTATTTT. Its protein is CASIDRVLSDTQYF.

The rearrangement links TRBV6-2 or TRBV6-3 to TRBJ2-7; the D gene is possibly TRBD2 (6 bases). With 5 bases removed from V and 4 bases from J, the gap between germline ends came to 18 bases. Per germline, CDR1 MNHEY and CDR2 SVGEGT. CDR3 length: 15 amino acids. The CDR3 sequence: CASSRRDSRIYEQYF. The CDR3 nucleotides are TGTGCCAGCAGTCGCCGGGACTCCCGTATTTACGAGCAGTACTTC.

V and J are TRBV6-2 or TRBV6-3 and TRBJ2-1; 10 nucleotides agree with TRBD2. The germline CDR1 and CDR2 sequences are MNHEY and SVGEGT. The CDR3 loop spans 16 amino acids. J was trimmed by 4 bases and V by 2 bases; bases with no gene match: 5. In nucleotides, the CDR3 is TGTGCCAGCAGTTACCTAGCTAGCGGGAGATACAATGAGCAGTTCTTC. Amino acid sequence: CASSYLASGRYNEQFF.

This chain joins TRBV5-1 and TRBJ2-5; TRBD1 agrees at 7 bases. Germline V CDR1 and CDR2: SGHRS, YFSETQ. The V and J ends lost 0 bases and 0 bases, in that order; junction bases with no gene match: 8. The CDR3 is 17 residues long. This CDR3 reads CASSLEATGRYQETQYF. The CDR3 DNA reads TGCGCCAGCAGCTTGGAGGCGACAGGGCGATACCAAGAGACCCAGTACTTC. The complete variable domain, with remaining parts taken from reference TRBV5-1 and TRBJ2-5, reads KAGVTQTPRYLIKTRGQQVTLSCSPISGHRSVSWYQQTPGQGLQFLFEYFSETQRNKGNFPGRFSGRQFSNSRSEMNVSTLELGDSALYLCASSLEATGRYQETQYFGPGTRLLVL.

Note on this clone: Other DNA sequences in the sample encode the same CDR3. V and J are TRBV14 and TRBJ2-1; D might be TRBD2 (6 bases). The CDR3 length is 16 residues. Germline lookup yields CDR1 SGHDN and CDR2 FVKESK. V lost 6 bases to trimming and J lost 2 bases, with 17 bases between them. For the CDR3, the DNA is TGTGCCAGCAGTCAGGATCGGGGGAGAGCCTACAATGAGCAGTTCTTC. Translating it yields CASSQDRGRAYNEQFF.

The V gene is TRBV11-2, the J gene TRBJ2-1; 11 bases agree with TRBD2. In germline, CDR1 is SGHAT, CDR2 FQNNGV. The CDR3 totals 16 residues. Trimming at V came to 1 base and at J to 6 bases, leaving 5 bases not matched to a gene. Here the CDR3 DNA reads TGTGCCAGCAGCTTAGCCGGGACTAGCGGCCGCAATGAGCAGTTCTTC. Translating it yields CASSLAGTSGRNEQFF.

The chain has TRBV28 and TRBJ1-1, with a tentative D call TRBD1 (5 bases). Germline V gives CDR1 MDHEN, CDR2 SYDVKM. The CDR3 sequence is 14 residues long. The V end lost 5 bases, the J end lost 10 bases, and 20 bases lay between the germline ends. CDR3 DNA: TGTGCCAGCAGTCCCACACCCGGGGGTGGTGGAGCTTTCTTT. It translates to CASSPTPGGGGAFF.

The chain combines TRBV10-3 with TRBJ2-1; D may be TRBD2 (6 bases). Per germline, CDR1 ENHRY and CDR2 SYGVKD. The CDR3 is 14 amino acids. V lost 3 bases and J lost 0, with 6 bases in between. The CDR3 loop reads CAISELASYNEQFF. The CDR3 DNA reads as TGTGCCATCAGTGAACTAGCCTCCTACAATGAGCAGTTCTTC.

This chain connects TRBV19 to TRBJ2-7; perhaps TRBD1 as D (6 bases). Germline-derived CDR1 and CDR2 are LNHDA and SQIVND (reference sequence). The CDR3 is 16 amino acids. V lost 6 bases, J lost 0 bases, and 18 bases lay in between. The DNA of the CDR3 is TGTGCCAGTAGCTCCAACCCGGGACATAGCTCCTACGAGCAGTACTTC. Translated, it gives CASSSNPGHSSYEQYF.

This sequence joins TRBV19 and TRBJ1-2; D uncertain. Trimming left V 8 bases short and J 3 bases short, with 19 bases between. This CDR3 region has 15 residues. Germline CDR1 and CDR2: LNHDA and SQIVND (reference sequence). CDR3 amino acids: CASGEGGGRYYGYTF. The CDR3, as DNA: TGTGCCAGTGGCGAAGGAGGTGGAAGGTACTATGGCTACACCTTC.

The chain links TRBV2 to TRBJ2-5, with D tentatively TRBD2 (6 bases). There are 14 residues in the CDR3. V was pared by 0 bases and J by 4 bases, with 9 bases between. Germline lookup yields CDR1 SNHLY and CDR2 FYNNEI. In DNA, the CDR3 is TGTGCCAGCAGTGAAGCGCGGGACGGAGAGACCCAGTACTTC. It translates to CASSEARDGETQYF. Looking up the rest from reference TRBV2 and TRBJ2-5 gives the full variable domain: EPEVTQTPSHQVTQMGQEVILRCVPISNHLYFYWYRQILGQKVEFLVSFYNNEISEKSEIFDDQFSVERPDGSNFTLKIRSTKLEDSAMYFCASSEARDGETQYFGPGTRLLVL.

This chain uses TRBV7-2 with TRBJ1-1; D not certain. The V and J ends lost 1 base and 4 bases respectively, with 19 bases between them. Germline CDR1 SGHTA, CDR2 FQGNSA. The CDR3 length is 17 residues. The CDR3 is CASSLEFVRGTGTEAFF. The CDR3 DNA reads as TGTGCCAGCAGCTTAGAGTTCGTCCGGGGAACGGGCACTGAAGCTTTCTTT.

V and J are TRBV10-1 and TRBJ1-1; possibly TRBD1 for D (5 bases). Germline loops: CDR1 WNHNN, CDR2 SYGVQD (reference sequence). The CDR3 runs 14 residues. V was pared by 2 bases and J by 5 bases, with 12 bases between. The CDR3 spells CASSEDSTATEAFF. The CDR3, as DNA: TGCGCCAGCAGTGAGGACAGTACCGCTACTGAAGCTTTCTTT.

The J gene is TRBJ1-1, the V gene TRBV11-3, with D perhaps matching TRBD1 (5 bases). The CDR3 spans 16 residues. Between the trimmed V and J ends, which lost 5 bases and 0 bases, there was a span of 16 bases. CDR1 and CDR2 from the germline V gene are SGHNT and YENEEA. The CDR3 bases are TGTGCCAGCAGCCAAGGGCCAAGGGGTATGAACACTGAAGCTTTCTTT. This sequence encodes CASSQGPRGMNTEAFF. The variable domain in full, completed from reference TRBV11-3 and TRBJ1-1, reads EAGVVQSPRYKIIEKKQPVAFWCNPISGHNTLYWYLQNLGQGPELLIRYENEEAVDDSQLPKDRFSAERLKGVDSTLKIQPAELGDSAVYLCASSQGPRGMNTEAFFGQGTRLTVV.

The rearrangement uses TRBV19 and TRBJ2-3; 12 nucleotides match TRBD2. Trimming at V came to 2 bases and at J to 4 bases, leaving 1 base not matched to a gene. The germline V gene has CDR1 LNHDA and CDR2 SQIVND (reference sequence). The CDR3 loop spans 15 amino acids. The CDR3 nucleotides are TGTGCCAGTAGTATACTAGCGGGAGGGGCAGATACGCAGTATTTT. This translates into CASSILAGGADTQYF.

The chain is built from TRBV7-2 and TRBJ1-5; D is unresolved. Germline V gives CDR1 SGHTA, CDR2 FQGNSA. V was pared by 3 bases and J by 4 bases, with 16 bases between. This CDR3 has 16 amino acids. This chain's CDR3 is CASSFFAGSANQPQHF. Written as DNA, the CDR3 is TGTGCCAGCAGCTTTTTCGCTGGGAGTGCGAATCAGCCCCAGCATTTT.

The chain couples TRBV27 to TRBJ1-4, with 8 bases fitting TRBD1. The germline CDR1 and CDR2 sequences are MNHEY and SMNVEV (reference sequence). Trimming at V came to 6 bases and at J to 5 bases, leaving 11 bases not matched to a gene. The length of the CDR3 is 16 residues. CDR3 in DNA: TGTGCCAGCAGAAAGACAGGGGCTCGGGAGAATGAAAAACTGTTTTTT. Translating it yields CASRKTGARENEKLFF. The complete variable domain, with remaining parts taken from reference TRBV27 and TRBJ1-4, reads EAQVTQNPRYLITVTGKKLTVTCSQNMNHEYMSWYRQDPGLGLRQIYYSMNVEVTDKGDVPEGYKVSRKEKRNFPLILESPSPNQTSLYFCASRKTGARENEKLFFGSGTQLSVL.

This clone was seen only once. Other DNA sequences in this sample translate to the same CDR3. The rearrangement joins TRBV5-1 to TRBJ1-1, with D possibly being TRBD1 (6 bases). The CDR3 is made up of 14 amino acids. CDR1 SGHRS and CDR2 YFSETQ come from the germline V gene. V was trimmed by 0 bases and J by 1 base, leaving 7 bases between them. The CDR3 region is CASSLDRANTEAFF. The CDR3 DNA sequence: TGCGCCAGCAGCTTGGACAGGGCGAACACTGAAGCTTTCTTT.